This section outlines one T cell receptor beta chain sequence together with its context. Trimming pared 6 bases from V and 8 bases from J, leaving 14 bases between. Germline V lookup: CDR1 MNHEY, CDR2 SVGAGI. The length of the CDR3 is 14 residues. The authors' processing: Estimates of nucleated cell counts were drawn from the amplification of reference gene primers. TCRdb keeps only in-frame clones here, not all; method: immunoSEQ multiplex PCR. The V and J calls and clone size were taken over from that table, and D and trimming were inferred from the DNA. The table has about 160,000 clones, about 85% seen once. This record comes from a study of blood T cell repertoires in COVID-19. Study summary: Samples came from the United States, Italy and Spain, spanning acute and convalescent COVID-19. The analysed material was cDNA or gDNA that came from T cells, B-cell-depleted T cells, or PBMCs.

The sequence was collected from a human donor with acute or convalescent COVID-19. The donor label of this sample is uncertain. The J gene is TRBJ1-6, the V gene TRBV6-5; D not certain. What was sequenced was peripheral blood. CDR3 bases: TGTGCCAGCAGCCACGACATGGGCGATTCACCCCTCCACTTT. It is translated as CASSHDMGDSPLHF.